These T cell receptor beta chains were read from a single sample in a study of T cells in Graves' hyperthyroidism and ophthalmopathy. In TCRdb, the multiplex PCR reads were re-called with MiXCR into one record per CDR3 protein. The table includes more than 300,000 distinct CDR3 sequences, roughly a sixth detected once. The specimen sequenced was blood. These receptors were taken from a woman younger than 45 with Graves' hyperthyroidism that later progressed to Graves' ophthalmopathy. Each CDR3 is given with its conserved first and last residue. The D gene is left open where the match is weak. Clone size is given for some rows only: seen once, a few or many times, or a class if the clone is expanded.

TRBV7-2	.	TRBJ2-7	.	TGTGCCAGCAGCCGGGACTGGCTATACGAGCAGTACTTC	CASSRDWLYEQYF
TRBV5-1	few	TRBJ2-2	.	TGCGCCAGCAGGACAGGGAGGGCCGGGGAGCTGTTTTTT	CASRTGRAGELFF
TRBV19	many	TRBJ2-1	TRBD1	TGTGCCAGTAGTTGGGACCGGACAGGGGGCGGTGAGCAGTTCTTC	CASSWDRTGGGEQFF
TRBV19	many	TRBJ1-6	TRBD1	TGTGCCAGTAGGTCCGGGACAGGGGTATACTCACCCCTCCACTTT	CASRSGTGVYSPLHF
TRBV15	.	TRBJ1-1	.	TGTGCCACCAGCAGAGATCGGGGAGTCTTGAACACTGAAGCTTTCTTT	CATSRDRGVLNTEAFF
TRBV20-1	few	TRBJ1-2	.	TGCAGTGCTAGAGCAGATAGGGAATGGCGTGTAAATGGCTACACCTTC	CSARADREWRVNGYTF
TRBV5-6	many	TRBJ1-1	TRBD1	TGTGCCAGCAGCCGGACAGGGCACACTGAAGCTTTCTTT	CASSRTGHTEAFF
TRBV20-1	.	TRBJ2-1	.	TGCAGTGCTAGGGACCCGCTTATAGGGAATGAGCAGTTCTTC	CSARDPLIGNEQFF
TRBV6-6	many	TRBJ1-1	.	TGTGCCAGCAGTTACTCGGGGGGCATAGGGAACACTGAAGCTTTCTTT	CASSYSGGIGNTEAFF
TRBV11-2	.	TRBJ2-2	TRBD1	TGTGCCAGCAGCCTCGGGACAGGGGGACGCACCGGGGAGCTGTTTTTT	CASSLGTGGRTGELFF
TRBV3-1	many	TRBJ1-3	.	TGTGCCAGCAGCCACGGATCGTCGGGAAACACCATATATTTT	CASSHGSSGNTIYF
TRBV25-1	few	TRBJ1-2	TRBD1	TGTGCCAGCAGTGAGCCCCTGACAGGGCCTATAGTTGGCTACACCTTC	CASSEPLTGPIVGYTF
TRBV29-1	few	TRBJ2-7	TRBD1	TGCAGCGTCCTACAGGGGGCAAGAGGCGAGCAGTACTTC	CSVLQGARGEQYF
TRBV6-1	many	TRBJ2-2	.	TGTGCCAGCAGTGGGAGTGGCGGGGACACCGGGGAGCTGTTTTTT	CASSGSGGDTGELFF
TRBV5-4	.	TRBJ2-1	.	TGTGCCAGCAGCTTGGTTATGGGCGGTGAGCAGTTCTTC	CASSLVMGGEQFF
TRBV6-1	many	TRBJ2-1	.	TGTGCCAGCAGTGAAGCGCCCGAGCGGAAGCAGTTCTTC	CASSEAPERKQFF
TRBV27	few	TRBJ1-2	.	TGTGCCAGCAGTTTATCGTCAGGACGGTTCTATGGCTACACCTTC	CASSLSSGRFYGYTF
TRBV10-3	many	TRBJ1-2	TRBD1	TGTGCCATCAACCGACAGGGAGAAAGTCACGGCTACACCTTC	CAINRQGESHGYTF
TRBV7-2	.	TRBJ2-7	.	TGTGCCAGCAGCTTAGAGAATGGGAATCCAGAGCAGTACTTC	CASSLENGNPEQYF
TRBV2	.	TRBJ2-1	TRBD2	TGTGCCAGCCGGACTAGCGGGAACAATGAGCAGTTCTTC	CASRTSGNNEQFF
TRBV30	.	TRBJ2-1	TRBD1	TGTGCCTGGACAGGGGGCCCTTCCCGTGAGCAGTTCTTC	CAWTGGPSREQFF
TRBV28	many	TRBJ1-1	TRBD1	TGTGCCAGCAGTTTACCCCAATTCCGACAGGGGAGGTCGGGCACTGAAGCTTTCTTT	CASSLPQFRQGRSGTEAFF
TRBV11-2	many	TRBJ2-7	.	TGTGCCAGCAGCTACTACAGGGACCGGCAGTACTTC	CASSYYRDRQYF
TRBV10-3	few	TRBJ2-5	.	TGTGCCATCAGTGTTAACCACTGGGCTTCCACCCAAGCGCAAGAGACCCAGTACTTC	CAISVNHWASTQAQETQYF
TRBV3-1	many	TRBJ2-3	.	TGTGCCAGCAGCCAAGACGGCGTAGGCACAGATACGCAGTATTTT	CASSQDGVGTDTQYF
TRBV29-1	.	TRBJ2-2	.	TGCAGCCTCCTCGATCAGACCGGGGAGCTGTTTTTT	CSLLDQTGELFF
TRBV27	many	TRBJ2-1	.	TGTGCCAGCAGTCCGCGCCGACTAGTTTCGGATGTTGAGCAGTTCTTC	CASSPRRLVSDVEQFF
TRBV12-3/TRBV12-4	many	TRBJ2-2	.	TGTGCCAGCAGTTCCAGGGACGGCAGGTCCGGGGAGCTGTTTTTT	CASSSRDGRSGELFF
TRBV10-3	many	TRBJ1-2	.	TGTGCCATGTCGCCGCGGGGAGTCTATGGCTACACCTTC	CAMSPRGVYGYTF
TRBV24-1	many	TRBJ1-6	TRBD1	TGTGCCACCAGTGATGAACCGGGACAGAATTCACCCCTCCACTTT	CATSDEPGQNSPLHF
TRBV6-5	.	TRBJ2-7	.	TGTGCCAGCAGTTCGGTGTCCGGCGAGCAGTACTTC	CASSSVSGEQYF
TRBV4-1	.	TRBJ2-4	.	TGCGCCAGCAGCCACCCTGTCGGACAGACGCGAGACATTCAGTACTTC	CASSHPVGQTRDIQYF
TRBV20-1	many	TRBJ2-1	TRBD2	TGCAGTGCTAGCGGCCTAGCGGGAGGAGAGCAGTTCTTC	CSASGLAGGEQFF
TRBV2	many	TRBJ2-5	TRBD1	TGTGCCAGCGTGGGGACAGGGGAAGAGACCCAGTACTTC	CASVGTGEETQYF
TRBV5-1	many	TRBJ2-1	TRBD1	TGCGCCAGCAGCTTGCGGACAGGGGGGAATGAGCAGTTCTTC	CASSLRTGGNEQFF
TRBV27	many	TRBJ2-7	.	TGTGCCAGCAGCTTTCAAGAAGCCTACGAGCAGTACTTC	CASSFQEAYEQYF
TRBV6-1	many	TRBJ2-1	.	TGTGCCAGCAGTTATGGGTCCTGGACAGACAATGAGCAGTTCTTC	CASSYGSWTDNEQFF
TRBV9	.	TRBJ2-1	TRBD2	TGTGCCAGCAGCGTAGTAGCGGGAGACGGCAATGAGCAGTTCTTC	CASSVVAGDGNEQFF
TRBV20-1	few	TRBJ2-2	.	TGCAGTGCTAGGTCCCCTTATGCGTCGACCGGGGAGCTGTTTTTT	CSARSPYASTGELFF
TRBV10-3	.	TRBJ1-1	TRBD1	TGTGCCATCAGACGTCAGGGGGCGAGCACTGAAGCTTTCTTT	CAIRRQGASTEAFF
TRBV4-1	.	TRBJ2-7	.	TGCGCCAGCAGCCGGGGGAGCTCCTACGAGCAGTACTTC	CASSRGSSYEQYF
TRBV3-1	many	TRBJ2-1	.	TGTGCCACCACCGGACGGGGGCGGGATGAGCAGTTCTTC	CATTGRGRDEQFF
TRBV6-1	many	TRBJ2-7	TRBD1	TGTGCCAGCAGTGTAGGGGGCGCAGGCTCCTACGAGCAGTACTTC	CASSVGGAGSYEQYF
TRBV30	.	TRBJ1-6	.	TGTGCCTGGAACGGGGGCATATCCCTCCACTTT	CAWNGGISLHF
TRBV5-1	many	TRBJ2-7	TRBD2	TGCGCCAGCAGCTTGGCCAGTAATCTAGCGGTCTACGAGCAGTACTTC	CASSLASNLAVYEQYF